Following are 9 T cell receptor beta chains from one sample sequenced in a study of T cell responses to AZD1222 COVID-19 vaccine. TCRdb's table, derived via immunoSEQ multiplex PCR, lists solely in-frame clones and lacks some. This sample has 90,000 to 150,000 clones, with 80% to 95% found just once. Material: peripheral blood, obtained on day 0 of AZD1222 vaccination. The receptors were sampled from an adult in good health.

The CDR3 region is CASSKVGRALVTDTQYF. The CDR3 DNA sequence: TGTGCCAGCAGCAAAGTTGGCCGAGCCCTGGTCACAGATACGCAGTATTTT. This sequence joins TRBV21-1 and TRBJ2-3. TRBV21-1 constitutes a pseudogene. The CDR3 consists of 17 residues.

The J gene is TRBJ2-7, the V gene TRBV9, with TRBD2 matching 11 bases. The ends lost 2 bases at V and 7 bases at J; junction bases unmatched: 8. The CDR3 is made up of 15 amino acids. The germline V gene has CDR1 SGDLS and CDR2 YYNGEE. CDR3: CASSVGLAGGAEQYF. CDR3 nucleotide sequence: TGTGCCAGCAGCGTGGGGCTAGCGGGGGGTGCAGAGCAGTACTTC.

V usage is TRBV6-2 or TRBV6-3 and J usage is TRBJ2-7, with D unresolved. CDR1 and CDR2 from the germline V gene are MNHEY and SVGEGT. The CDR3 is made up of 13 amino acids. V was clipped by 0 bases and J by 3 bases, with 6 bases between them. The CDR3 spells CASSYSSSYEQYF. Here the CDR3 DNA reads TGTGCCAGCAGTTACTCTAGTAGCTACGAGCAGTACTTC.

V and J are TRBV6-5 and TRBJ1-1, with D perhaps matching TRBD1 (5 bases). Trimming removed 4 bases from V and 5 bases from J, with 17 bases in between. CDR3 length equals 15 residues. Germline V gene data show CDR1 as MNHEY and CDR2 as SVGAGI. This chain's CDR3 is CASSLGAKLGTEAFF. DNA of the CDR3: TGTGCCAGCAGTTTAGGGGCCAAGCTTGGAACTGAAGCTTTCTTT.

The CDR3 here is CASARGSVYGYTF. The CDR3 region has the DNA TGTGCCAGCGCGAGGGGCTCGGTCTATGGCTACACCTTC. The gene calls are TRBV6-5 and TRBJ1-2, with D possibly TRBD1 on 5 matching bases. There are 13 residues in the CDR3. V was clipped by 8 bases and J by 4 bases, with 14 bases between them. Germline V gene sequence: CDR1 MNHEY, CDR2 SVGAGI.

The J gene is TRBJ1-2, the V gene TRBV7-9; D unresolved. There are 15 residues in the CDR3. Germline assignment: CDR1 SEHNR and CDR2 FQNEAQ (reference sequence). The V end lost 1 base, the J end lost 1 base, and 10 bases lay between the germline ends. The CDR3 nucleotides read TGTGCCAGCAGCTTAGGCGGAGCAGATAACTATGGCTACACCTTC. Translation: CASSLGGADNYGYTF.

This rearrangement joins TRBV2 to TRBJ2-7, with D uncertain. V was trimmed by 4 bases and J by 3 bases, leaving 1 base between them. This CDR3 region has 10 residues. Germline V gene lookup returns CDR1 SNHLY and CDR2 FYNNEI. In nucleotides, the CDR3 is TGTGCCAGCAGTGGCTACGAGCAGTACTTC. Translated, it gives CASSGYEQYF.

This clone was picked up one time. The chain combines TRBV19 with TRBJ1-5; the D gene is possibly TRBD1 (5 bases). The CDR3 is 15 amino acids. Germline assignment: CDR1 LNHDA and CDR2 SQIVND (reference sequence). V was cut by 2 bases and J by 1 base, with 9 bases left in between. CDR3 amino acids: CASSIQGLSNQPQHF. The CDR3, as DNA: TGTGCCAGTAGTATACAGGGCTTAAGCAATCAGCCCCAGCATTTT.

The gene calls are TRBV6-1 and TRBJ1-4; D not certain. The V gene's germline CDR1 is MNHNS and CDR2 SASEGT. V was cut by 1 base and J by 2 bases, with 8 bases left in between. The CDR3 covers 15 residues. This CDR3 is CASSEGPQTNEKLFF. CDR3 sequence (DNA): TGTGCCAGCAGTGAAGGCCCACAGACTAATGAAAAACTGTTTTTT.